The table lists the clone carrying this TCR beta chain with a few counts. No antigen is known for it. There are 14 residues in the CDR3. V was clipped by 4 bases and J by 6 bases, with 19 bases between them. Per germline, CDR1 DFQATT and CDR2 SNEGSKA (reference sequence). Only patients with CD8+CD57+ cell expansion on flow cytometry were chosen for sequencing. The patients all had a severe acquired aplastic anemia diagnosis. The sample belongs to a study of CD8+CD57+ T cells in acquired aplastic anemia. Investigators profiled TCR beta VDJ and CDR3 from genomic DNA template. TCRdb ran MiXCR on the reads and lists one entry per CDR3 protein. The table shows 160,000 or so distinct CDR3 sequences, with 40% to 60% occurring only once. Study-wide findings and caveats: The study found no significant CD8+ Simpson's diversity difference between patients and controls.

Sequencing was carried out using sorted CD4+, CD8+, or CD8+CD57+ T cells (not recorded which) from PBMCs. The receptor comes from a human donor with aplastic anemia. This chain joins TRBV20-1 and TRBJ2-7, with D tentatively TRBD1 or TRBD2 (7 bases each). The CDR3 here is CSATRGGGASEQYF. CDR3 nucleotide sequence: TGCAGTGCTACCCGGGGAGGGGGCGCGTCCGAGCAGTACTTC.